The 19 T cell receptor beta chains presented below share a single source sample, sequenced in a study of shared clonotypes between healthy human individuals. Assay: immunoSEQ multiplex PCR; the TCRdb copy retains only in-frame clones and omits some. This table holds more than 400,000 clones, about 96% found once. Sample: naive CD4+ T cells sorted from blood. Specified subset: CD45RA+ positively selected. These receptors were obtained from a woman aged 25 to 39 in good health.

The V gene is TRBV6-6, the J gene TRBJ2-7, with D unresolved. Trimming took 0 bases from V and 0 from J, leaving 6 bases between them. This CDR3 is 14 amino acids long. Germline CDR1 and CDR2: MNHNY and SVGAGI (reference sequence). The CDR3 is CASSYSPGSYEQYF. CDR3 DNA sequence: TGTGCCAGCAGTTACTCTCCGGGCTCCTACGAGCAGTACTTC.

The chain employs TRBV19 and TRBJ2-7; 10 bases are a match to TRBD1. J lost 5 bases, V lost 6 bases, and 10 bases had no gene match. The CDR3 covers 15 residues. Germline lookup yields CDR1 LNHDA and CDR2 SQIVND (reference sequence). DNA of the CDR3: TGTGCCAGTAGCCGAGGGGACAGGGGTTTCCACGAGCAGTACTTC. It yields the protein CASSRGDRGFHEQYF.

The chain recombines TRBV25-1 with TRBJ2-2; no firm D call. Trimming pared 2 bases from V and 4 bases from J, leaving 14 bases between. From germline, CDR1 is MGHDK and CDR2 SYGVNS. The CDR3 has 16 residues. The CDR3 DNA reads as TGTGCCAGCAGTGAACCCCTGGGCCACGGCACCGGGGAGCTGTTTTTT. Its protein is CASSEPLGHGTGELFF.

The chain links TRBV10-2 to TRBJ1-5; a weak D match, TRBD1 (5 bases). The V gene lost 0 bases and the J gene lost 7 bases, with 10 bases spanning the gap. There are 14 residues in the CDR3. Germline assignment: CDR1 WSHSY and CDR2 SAAADI. This CDR3 is CASSESGRVQPQHF. In DNA form, the CDR3 reads TGCGCCAGCAGTGAGTCAGGCAGGGTGCAGCCCCAGCATTTT.

The V call is TRBV7-8, the J call TRBJ2-7, with 16 bases fitting TRBD2. The V and J ends lost 1 base and 3 bases, in that order; junction bases with no gene match: 9. CDR1 is SGHVS, CDR2 FQNEAQ, per germline. CDR3 length: 19 amino acids. In nucleotides, the CDR3 is TGTGCCAGCAGCTTAGAGGCCCTGGGACTAGCGGGAGGGGGCTACGAGCAGTACTTC. Translated: CASSLEALGLAGGGYEQYF.

The rearrangement uses TRBV5-3 and TRBJ2-2, with 14 bases matching TRBD2. Being an ORF, TRBV5-3 has a function that is uncertain. The V segment lost 0 bases and the J segment 9 bases; nucleotides outside the gene matches: 10. The CDR3 sequence is 18 residues long. CDR3: CARSLVPLTSGRARELFF. The CDR3 bases are TGTGCCAGAAGCTTGGTCCCTTTGACTAGCGGGAGGGCCCGGGAGCTGTTTTTT.

The chain has TRBV25-1 and TRBJ2-2, with 12 nucleotides matching TRBD2. The CDR3 length is 17 residues. CDR1 and CDR2 (germline): MGHDK, SYGVNS. The junction had 3 bases not matched to a gene; V was cut back by 1 base and J by 3 bases. The CDR3 here is CASSEFPSGRDTGELFF. CDR3 coding DNA: TGTGCCAGCAGTGAATTCCCTAGCGGGAGGGACACCGGGGAGCTGTTTTTT.

The CDR3 bases are TGTGCCAGCTCAACACAGACCCGGGATCAGCAGTTCTTC. Translation: CASSTQTRDQQFF. V and J are TRBV18 and TRBJ2-1; weak D call: TRBD2 (5 bases). The germline gives CDR1 KGHSH, CDR2 LQKENI. With 5 bases removed from V and 11 bases from J, the gap between germline ends came to 16 bases. This CDR3 has 13 residues.

The chain couples TRBV6-6 to TRBJ2-7; possible D gene TRBD2, 5 bases. The CDR3 extends over 11 amino acids. CDR1 MNHNY and CDR2 SVGAGI come from the germline V gene (reference sequence). Trimming pared 8 bases from V and 2 bases from J, leaving 7 bases between. Here the CDR3 DNA reads TGTGCCAGCGCCGGGGCCTACGAGCAGTACTTC. It encodes CASAGAYEQYF.

CDR3 sequence reads: CASSLFGVETQYF. CDR3 DNA sequence: TGTGCCAGCAGCTTGTTTGGTGTAGAGACCCAGTACTTC. The V and J genes are TRBV5-6 and TRBJ2-5; D not resolved. Germline-derived CDR1 and CDR2 are SGHDT and YYEEEE. Trimming shortened V by 1 base and J by 4 bases, and 8 bases separated the two germline ends. The CDR3 runs 13 residues.

V usage is TRBV5-5 and J usage is TRBJ2-2; TRBD2 matches at 8 bases. Germline V CDR1 and CDR2: SGHKS, YYEKEE (reference sequence). V gave up 2 bases and J gave up 7 bases; unmatched junction bases: 7. The CDR3 is made up of 15 amino acids. CDR3 bases: TGTGCCAGCAGCTTTATAGCGGGATCGGGCGGGGAGCTGTTTTTT. Translating gives CASSFIAGSGGELFF.

This chain connects TRBV4-1 to TRBJ1-1; 12 positions match TRBD1. This CDR3 is 17 amino acids long. From germline, CDR1 is MGHRA and CDR2 YSYEKL. J gave up 7 bases and V 4 bases, and 13 bases lay outside the gene matches. The CDR3 DNA is TGCGCCAGCAGCCTAACCGGGACAGGGGGCAGAGGTGGTGAAGCTTTCTTT. Amino acid sequence: CASSLTGTGGRGGEAFF.

The chain recombines TRBV30 with TRBJ2-3, with TRBD2 identical over 11 bases. V lost 3 bases to trimming and J lost 0 bases; unmatched junction nucleotides: 2. The CDR3 covers 15 residues. Germline values: CDR1 GTSNPN, CDR2 SVGIG (reference sequence). The DNA of the CDR3 is TGTGCCTGGAGCTGGACTAGCGGGAGCACAGATACGCAGTATTTT. It specifies CAWSWTSGSTDTQYF.

This chain connects TRBV7-3 to TRBJ2-1, with 13 bases aligning to TRBD2. The CDR3 is made up of 17 amino acids. Germline-derived CDR1 and CDR2 are SGHTA and FQGTGA. Trimming took 5 bases from V and 4 from J; bases not matched to a gene: 8. CDR3 residues: CASSPGTSGIRYNEQFF. The CDR3 DNA is TGTGCCAGCAGCCCCGGGACTAGCGGGATCCGATACAATGAGCAGTTCTTC. The variable domain in full, with the rest retrieved from reference TRBV7-3 and TRBJ2-1, is GAGVSQTPSNKVTEKGKYVELRCDPISGHTALYWYRQSLGQGPEFLIYFQGTGAADDSGLPNDRFFAVRPEGSVSTLKIQRTERGDSAVYLCASSPGTSGIRYNEQFFGPGTRLTVL.

This chain uses TRBV2 with TRBJ1-1; 8 positions agree with TRBD1. The CDR3 runs 16 residues. Germline values: CDR1 SNHLY, CDR2 FYNNEI. With 7 bases clipped from V and 0 bases from J, the junction kept 10 bases outside the gene matches. CDR3 protein: CASTIGQGRMNTEAFF. For the CDR3, the DNA is TGTGCCAGCACTATCGGACAGGGAAGGATGAACACTGAAGCTTTCTTT.

The rearrangement links TRBV10-3 to TRBJ1-2, with a possible D match to TRBD1 (5 bases). Germline CDR1 is ENHRY and CDR2 is SYGVKD. This CDR3 has 14 residues. V lost 7 bases and J 0 bases, leaving 12 bases between the germline ends. The CDR3 DNA follows: TGTGCCATCACTTCGGGACCTACTAACTATGGCTACACCTTC. Its protein product is CAITSGPTNYGYTF.

The genes are TRBV27 and TRBJ1-1; D might be TRBD1 (6 bases). Trimming shortened V by 4 bases and J by 3 bases, and 12 bases separated the two germline ends. The germline CDR1 and CDR2 sequences are MNHEY and SMNVEV (reference sequence). The length of the CDR3 is 14 residues. The DNA of the CDR3 is TGTGCCAGCAGTTCCGCAGGGGCGGACACTGAAGCTTTCTTT. Encoded protein: CASSSAGADTEAFF.

The CDR3 coding sequence is TGCAGCGTTGAGCATTCCTCTCTAGCGGGAAAGTCCAATGAGCAGTTCTTC. The encoded protein is CSVEHSSLAGKSNEQFF. The chain is built from TRBV29-1 and TRBJ2-1, with 9 bases fitting TRBD2. This CDR3 is built from 17 residues. The J segment lost 6 bases and the V segment lost 3 bases, leaving 15 bases of the junction unmatched. In germline, CDR1 is SQVTM, CDR2 ANQGSEA.

The chain is built from TRBV9 and TRBJ1-1; 9 nucleotides align to TRBD1. The V gene's germline CDR1 is SGDLS and CDR2 YYNGEE. V lost 3 bases to trimming and J lost 1 base; unmatched junction nucleotides: 10. The CDR3 runs 17 residues. The CDR3 DNA is TGTGCCAGCAGCGAGATCCCGGGACAGGGAAGGAACACTGAAGCTTTCTTT. It specifies CASSEIPGQGRNTEAFF.